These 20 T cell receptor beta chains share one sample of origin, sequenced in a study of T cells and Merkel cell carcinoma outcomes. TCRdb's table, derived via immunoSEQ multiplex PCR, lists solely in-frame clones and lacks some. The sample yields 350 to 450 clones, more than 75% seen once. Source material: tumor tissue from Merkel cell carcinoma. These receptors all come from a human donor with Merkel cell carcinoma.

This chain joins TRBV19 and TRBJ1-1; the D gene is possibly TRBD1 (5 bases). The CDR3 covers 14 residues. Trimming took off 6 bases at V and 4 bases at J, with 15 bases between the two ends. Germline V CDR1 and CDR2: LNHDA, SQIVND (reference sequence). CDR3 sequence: CASRLQGGVTEAFF. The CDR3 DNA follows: TGTGCCAGTAGACTCCAGGGTGGGGTCACTGAAGCTTTCTTT.

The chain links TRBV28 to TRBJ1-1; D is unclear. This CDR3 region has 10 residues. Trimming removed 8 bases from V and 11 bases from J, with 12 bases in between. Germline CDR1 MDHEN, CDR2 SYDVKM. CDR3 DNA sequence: TGTGCCAGCCAGCGAGTGGACGCTTTCTTT. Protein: CASQRVDAFF.

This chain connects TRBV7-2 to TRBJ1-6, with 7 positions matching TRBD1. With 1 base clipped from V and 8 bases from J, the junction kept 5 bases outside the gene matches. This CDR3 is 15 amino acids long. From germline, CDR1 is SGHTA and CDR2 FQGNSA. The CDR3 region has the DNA TGTGCCAGCAGCTTAGAGACAGGGCAAGATTCACCCCTCCACTTT. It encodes CASSLETGQDSPLHF. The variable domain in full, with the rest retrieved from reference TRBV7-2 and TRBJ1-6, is GAGVSQSPSNKVTEKGKDVELRCDPISGHTALYWYRQSLGQGLEFLIYFQGNSAPDKSGLPSDRFSAERTGGSVSTLTIQRTQQEDSAVYLCASSLETGQDSPLHFGNGTRLTVT.

CDR3: CAWNPRMNTEAFF. The DNA of the CDR3 is TGTGCCTGGAACCCTCGAATGAACACTGAAGCTTTCTTT. The J gene is TRBJ1-1, the V gene TRBV30; D uncertain. The CDR3 is made up of 13 amino acids. The germline CDR1 and CDR2 sequences are GTSNPN and SVGIG (reference sequence). Deletions cut 4 bases from V and 0 bases from J, with 9 bases between.

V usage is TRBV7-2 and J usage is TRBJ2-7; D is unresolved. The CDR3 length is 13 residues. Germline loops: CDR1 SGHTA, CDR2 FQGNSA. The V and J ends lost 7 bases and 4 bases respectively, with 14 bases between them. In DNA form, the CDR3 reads TGTGCCAGCATCCCCCCGAGCCAGTACGAGCAGTACTTC. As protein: CASIPPSQYEQYF.

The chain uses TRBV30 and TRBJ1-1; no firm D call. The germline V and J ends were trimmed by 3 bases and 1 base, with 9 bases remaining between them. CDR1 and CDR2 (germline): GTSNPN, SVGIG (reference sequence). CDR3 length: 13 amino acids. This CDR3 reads CAWRDRPNTEAFF. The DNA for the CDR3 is TGTGCCTGGAGGGACCGGCCGAACACTGAAGCTTTCTTT. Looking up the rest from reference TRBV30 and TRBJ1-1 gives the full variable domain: SQTIHQWPATLVQPVGSPLSLECTVEGTSNPNLYWYRQAAGRGLQLLFYSVGIGQISSEVPQNLSASRPQDRQFILSSKKLLLSDSGFYLCAWRDRPNTEAFFGQGTRLTVV.

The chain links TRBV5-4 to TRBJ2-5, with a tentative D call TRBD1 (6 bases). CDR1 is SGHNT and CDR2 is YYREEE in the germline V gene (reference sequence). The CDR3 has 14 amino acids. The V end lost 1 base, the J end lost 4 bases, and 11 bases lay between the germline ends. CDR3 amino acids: CASSLPGDAETQYF. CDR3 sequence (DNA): TGTGCCAGCAGCTTGCCAGGGGATGCAGAGACCCAGTACTTC. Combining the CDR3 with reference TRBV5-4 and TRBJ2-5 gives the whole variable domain ETGVTQSPTHLIKTRGQQVTLRCSSQSGHNTVSWYQQALGQGPQFIFQYYREEENGRGNFPPRFSGLQFPNYSSELNVNALELDDSALYLCASSLPGDAETQYFGPGTRLLVL.

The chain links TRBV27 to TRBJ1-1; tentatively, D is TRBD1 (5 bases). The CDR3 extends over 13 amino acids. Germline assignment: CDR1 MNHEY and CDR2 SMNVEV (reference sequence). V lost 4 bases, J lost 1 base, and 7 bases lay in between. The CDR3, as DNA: TGTGCCAGCAGTTGGGGGGAGAACACTGAAGCTTTCTTT. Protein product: CASSWGENTEAFF.

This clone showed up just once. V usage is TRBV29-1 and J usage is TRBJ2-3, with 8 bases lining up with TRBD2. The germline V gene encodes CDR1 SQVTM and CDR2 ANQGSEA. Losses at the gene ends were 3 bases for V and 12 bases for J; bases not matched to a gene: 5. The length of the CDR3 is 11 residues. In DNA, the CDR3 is TGCAGCGTTGAGGGACTAGGGGGACAGTATTTT. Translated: CSVEGLGGQYF.

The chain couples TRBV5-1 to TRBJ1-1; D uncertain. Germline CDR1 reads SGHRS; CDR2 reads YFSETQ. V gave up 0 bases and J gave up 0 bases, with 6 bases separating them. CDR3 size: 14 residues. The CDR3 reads CASSLGNMNTEAFF. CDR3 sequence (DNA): TGCGCCAGCAGCTTGGGGAACATGAACACTGAAGCTTTCTTT.

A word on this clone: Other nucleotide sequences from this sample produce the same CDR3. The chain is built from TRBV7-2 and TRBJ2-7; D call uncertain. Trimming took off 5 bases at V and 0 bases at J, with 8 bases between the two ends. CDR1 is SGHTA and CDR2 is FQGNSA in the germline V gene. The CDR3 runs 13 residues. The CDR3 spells CASSPPSSYEQYF. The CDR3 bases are TGTGCCAGCAGCCCTCCGTCCTCCTACGAGCAGTACTTC.

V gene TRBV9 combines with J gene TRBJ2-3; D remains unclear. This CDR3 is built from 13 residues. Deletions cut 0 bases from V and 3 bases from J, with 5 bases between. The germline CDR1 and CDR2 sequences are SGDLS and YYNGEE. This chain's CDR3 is CASSVGSTDTQYF. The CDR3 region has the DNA TGTGCCAGCAGCGTAGGATCGACAGATACGCAGTATTTT.

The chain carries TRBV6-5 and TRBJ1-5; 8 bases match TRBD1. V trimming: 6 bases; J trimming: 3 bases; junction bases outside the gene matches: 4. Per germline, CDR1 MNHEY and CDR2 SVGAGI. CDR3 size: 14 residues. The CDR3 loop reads CASRHRGDNQPQHF. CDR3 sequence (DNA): TGTGCCAGCAGGCACAGGGGGGACAATCAGCCCCAGCATTTT.

CDR3 amino acids: CASSGRIRTAPNTGELFF. Here the CDR3 DNA reads TGTGCCAGCAGTGGGCGGATCCGGACAGCTCCGAACACCGGGGAGCTGTTTTTT. This chain joins TRBV14 and TRBJ2-2; maybe TRBD1 (6 bases). The V end was cut by 6 bases, the J end by 0 bases, with 20 bases between. The germline V gene encodes CDR1 SGHDN and CDR2 FVKESK. The CDR3 runs 18 residues. The full variable domain, its missing parts supplied by reference TRBV14 and TRBJ2-2, is EAGVTQFPSHSVIEKGQTVTLRCDPISGHDNLYWYRRVMGKEIKFLLHFVKESKQDESGMPNNRFLAERTGGTYSTLKVQPAELEDSGVYFCASSGRIRTAPNTGELFFGEGSRLTVL.

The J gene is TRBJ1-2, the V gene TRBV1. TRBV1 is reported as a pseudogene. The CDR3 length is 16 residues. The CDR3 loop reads CTSGRFVVRKTYGYTF. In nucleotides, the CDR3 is TGCACCAGCGGTCGCTTTGTTGTGCGAAAGACCTATGGCTACACCTTC.

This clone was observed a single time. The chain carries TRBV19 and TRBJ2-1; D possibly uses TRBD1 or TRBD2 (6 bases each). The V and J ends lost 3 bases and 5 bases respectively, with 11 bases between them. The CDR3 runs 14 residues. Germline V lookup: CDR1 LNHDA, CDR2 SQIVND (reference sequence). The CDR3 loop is CASSIGGDNNEQFF. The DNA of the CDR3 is TGTGCCAGTAGTATCGGAGGGGACAACAATGAGCAGTTCTTC.

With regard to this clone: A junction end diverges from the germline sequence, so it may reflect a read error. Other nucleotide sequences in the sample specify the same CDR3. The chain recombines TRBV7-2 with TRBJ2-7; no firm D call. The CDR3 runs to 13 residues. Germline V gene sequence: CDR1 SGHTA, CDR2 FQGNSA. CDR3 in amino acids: CASSPPSSYEQYF. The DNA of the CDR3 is TGTGCTAGCAGCCCCCCCTCCTCCTACGAGCAGTACTTC.

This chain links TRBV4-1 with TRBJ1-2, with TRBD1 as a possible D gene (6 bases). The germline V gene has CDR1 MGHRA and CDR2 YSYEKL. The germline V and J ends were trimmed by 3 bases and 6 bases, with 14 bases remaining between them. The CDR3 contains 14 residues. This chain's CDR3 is CASSQPGQANGYTF. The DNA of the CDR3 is TGCGCCAGCAGCCAGCCGGGACAAGCTAATGGCTACACCTTC.

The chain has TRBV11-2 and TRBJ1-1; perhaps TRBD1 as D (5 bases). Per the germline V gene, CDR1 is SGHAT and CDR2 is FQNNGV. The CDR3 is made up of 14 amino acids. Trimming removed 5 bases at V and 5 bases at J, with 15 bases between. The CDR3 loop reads CASSPNRGVTEAFF. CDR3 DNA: TGTGCCAGCAGCCCAAATCGGGGGGTTACTGAAGCTTTCTTT.

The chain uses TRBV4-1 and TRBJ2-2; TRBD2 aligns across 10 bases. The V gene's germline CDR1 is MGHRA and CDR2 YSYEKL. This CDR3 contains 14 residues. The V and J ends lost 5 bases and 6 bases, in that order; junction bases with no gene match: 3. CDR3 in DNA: TGCGCCAGCAGCAAAGCGGGGGGGCCCGGGGAGCTGTTTTTT. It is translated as CASSKAGGPGELFF.